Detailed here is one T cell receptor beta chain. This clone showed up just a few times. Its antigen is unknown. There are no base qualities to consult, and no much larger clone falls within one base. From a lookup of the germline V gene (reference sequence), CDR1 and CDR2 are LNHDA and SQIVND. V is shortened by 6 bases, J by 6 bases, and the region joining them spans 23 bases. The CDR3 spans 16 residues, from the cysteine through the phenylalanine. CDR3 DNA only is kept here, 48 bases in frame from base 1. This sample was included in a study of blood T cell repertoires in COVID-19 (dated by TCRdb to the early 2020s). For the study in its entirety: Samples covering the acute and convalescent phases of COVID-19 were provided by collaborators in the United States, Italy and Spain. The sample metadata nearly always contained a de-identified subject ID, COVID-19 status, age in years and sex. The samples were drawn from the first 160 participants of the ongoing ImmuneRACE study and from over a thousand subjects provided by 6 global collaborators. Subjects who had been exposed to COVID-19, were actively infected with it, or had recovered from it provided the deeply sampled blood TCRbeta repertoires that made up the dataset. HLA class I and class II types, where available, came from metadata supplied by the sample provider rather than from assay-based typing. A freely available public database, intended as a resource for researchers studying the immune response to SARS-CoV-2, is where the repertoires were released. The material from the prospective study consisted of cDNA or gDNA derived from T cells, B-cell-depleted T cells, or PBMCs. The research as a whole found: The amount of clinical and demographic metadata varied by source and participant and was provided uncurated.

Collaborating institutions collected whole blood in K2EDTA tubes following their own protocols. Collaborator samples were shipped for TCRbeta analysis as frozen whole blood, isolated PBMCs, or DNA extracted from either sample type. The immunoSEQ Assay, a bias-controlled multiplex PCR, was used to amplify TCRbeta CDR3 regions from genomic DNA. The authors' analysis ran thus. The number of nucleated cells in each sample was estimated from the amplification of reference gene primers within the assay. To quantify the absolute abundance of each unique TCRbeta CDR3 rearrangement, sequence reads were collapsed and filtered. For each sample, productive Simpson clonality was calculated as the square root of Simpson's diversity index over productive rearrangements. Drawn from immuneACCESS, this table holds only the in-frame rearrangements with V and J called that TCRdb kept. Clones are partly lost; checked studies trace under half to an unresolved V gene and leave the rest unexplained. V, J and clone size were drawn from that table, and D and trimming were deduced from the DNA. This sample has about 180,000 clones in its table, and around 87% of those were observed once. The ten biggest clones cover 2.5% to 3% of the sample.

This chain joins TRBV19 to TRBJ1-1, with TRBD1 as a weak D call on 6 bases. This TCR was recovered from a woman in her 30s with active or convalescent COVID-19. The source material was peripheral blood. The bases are TGTGCCAGTAGACCAAATCGGGGGGCAGGATCTCCTGAAGCTTTCTTT. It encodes CASRPNRGAGSPEAFF.